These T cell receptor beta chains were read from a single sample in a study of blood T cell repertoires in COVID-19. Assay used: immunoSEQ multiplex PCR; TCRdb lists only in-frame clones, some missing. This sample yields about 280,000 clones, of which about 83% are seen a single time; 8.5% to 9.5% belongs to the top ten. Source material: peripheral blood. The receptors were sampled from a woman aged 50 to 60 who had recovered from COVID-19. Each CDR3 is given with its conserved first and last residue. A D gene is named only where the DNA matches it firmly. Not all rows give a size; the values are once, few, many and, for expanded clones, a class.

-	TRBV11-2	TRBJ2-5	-	TGTGCCAGCAGCTTAGATCAAACGGGTGTACCGGAGACCCAGTACTTC	CASSLDQTGVPETQYF
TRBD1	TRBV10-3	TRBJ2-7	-	TGTGCCATCAGTGAGCCTGGACAGGGGGACTTCCAGTACTTC	CAISEPGQGDFQYF
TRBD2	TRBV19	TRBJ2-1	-	TGTGCCAGTACCCCCTTCGGGAGGGAGGGATACAATGAGCAGTTCTTC	CASTPFGREGYNEQFF
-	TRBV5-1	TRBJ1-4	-	TGCGCCAGCAGCACAATTCCGGGACAAAGGGAAAAACTGTTTTTT	CASSTIPGQREKLFF
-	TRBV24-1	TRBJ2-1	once	TGTGCCACCAGTAGAGGTGGAACTGAGCAGTTCTTC	CATSRGGTEQFF
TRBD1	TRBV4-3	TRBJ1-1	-	TGCGCCAGCAGCCAAGAGGACAGGGCGAACACTGAAGCTTTCTTT	CASSQEDRANTEAFF
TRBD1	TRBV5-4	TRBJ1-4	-	TGTGCCAGCAGCTGGGGACAGGGGGGGAATGAAAAACTGTTTTTT	CASSWGQGGNEKLFF
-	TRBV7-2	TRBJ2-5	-	TGTGCCAGCAGCTCGTGGCGGGCGGGTCAGACCCAGTACTTC	CASSSWRAGQTQYF
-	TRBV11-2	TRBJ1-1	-	TGTGCCAGCAGCAGGCCCCCCCAGGGCCAAGCTTTCTTT	CASSRPPQGQAFF
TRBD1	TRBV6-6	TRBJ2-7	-	TGTGCCAGCAGTTACCAACAGGGGTACGAGCAGTACTTC	CASSYQQGYEQYF
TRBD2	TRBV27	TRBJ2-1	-	TGTGCCAGCAGTTCCCCCCGGCTAGCGGGAGATGAGCAGTTCTTC	CASSSPRLAGDEQFF
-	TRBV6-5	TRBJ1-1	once	TGTGCCAGCACGACCATGACAGGGAACACTGAAGCTTTCTTT	CASTTMTGNTEAFF
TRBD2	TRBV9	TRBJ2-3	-	TGTGCCAGCAGCGTAGGGACTAGCGGGATAATTGATACGCAGTATTTT	CASSVGTSGIIDTQYF
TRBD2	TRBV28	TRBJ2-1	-	TGTGCCAGCAGTTTTAGCGGGAGCTATTACAATGAGCAGTTCTTC	CASSFSGSYYNEQFF
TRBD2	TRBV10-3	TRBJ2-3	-	TGTGCCATCAGAACCGGGACTACAAGCACAGATACGCAGTATTTT	CAIRTGTTSTDTQYF
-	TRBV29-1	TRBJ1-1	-	TGCAGCGTTGTTGCAGGTATAGAAGCTTTCTTT	CSVVAGIEAFF
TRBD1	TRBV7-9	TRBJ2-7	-	TGTGCCAGCAGCTTTACCGGACAGGGGTTGCGGGAGCAGTACTTC	CASSFTGQGLREQYF
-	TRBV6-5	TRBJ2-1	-	TGTGCCAGCAGTTACACGAGGGTGGGAACGGGTGAGCAGTTCTTC	CASSYTRVGTGEQFF
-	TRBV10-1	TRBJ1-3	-	TGCGCCAGCAGTGAGCCAACCGGACAGCACTCTGGAAACACCATATATTTT	CASSEPTGQHSGNTIYF
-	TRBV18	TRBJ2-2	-	TGTGCCAGCTCCAGGGGCGGTATGGACACCGGGGAGCTGTTTTTT	CASSRGGMDTGELFF
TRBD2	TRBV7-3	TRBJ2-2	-	TGTGCCAGCAGCATACTAGCGGGGGCCGGTTTCACCGGGGAGCTGTTTTTT	CASSILAGAGFTGELFF
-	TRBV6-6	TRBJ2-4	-	TGTGCCAGCAGTTACGACGGACAACCAACCGGGAACATTCAGTACTTC	CASSYDGQPTGNIQYF
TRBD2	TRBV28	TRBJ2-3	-	TGTGCCAGCAGTTCCTGGACTAGCGGGCGCTCCCGAGGAGATACGCAGTATTTT	CASSSWTSGRSRGDTQYF
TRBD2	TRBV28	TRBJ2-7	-	TGTGCCAGCAGTGTGACTAGCGGGAGAGGGGCTCGCTACGAGCAGTACTTC	CASSVTSGRGARYEQYF
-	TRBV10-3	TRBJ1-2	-	TGTGCCACCGCACAGGAGAACTATGGCTACACCTTC	CATAQENYGYTF
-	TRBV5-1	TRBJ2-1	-	TGCGCCAGCAGCTCCGGGACTTACAATGAGCAGTTCTTC	CASSSGTYNEQFF